One and the same sample provided the 14 T cell receptor beta chains below, sequenced in a study of blood T cell repertoires in COVID-19 (dated by TCRdb to about 2020). The library was made by the immunoSEQ multiplex PCR assay. The table comes from immuneACCESS by way of TCRdb, which keeps in-frame sequences with V and J called. Part of the clones is missing from these tables; in studies checked, under half for an unresolved V gene and the rest for unknown reasons. The sample yields a few hundred thousand clones; roughly 90% were counted once. The ten largest clonotypes hold roughly 2.2% of the sample. Sequencing was done on a sample of peripheral blood. The receptors were gathered from an older woman with COVID-19, enrolled during active disease.

This chain joins TRBV7-2 and TRBJ1-4; 8 bases line up with TRBD1. J gave up 8 bases and V 5 bases, and 7 bases lay outside the gene matches. Per germline, CDR1 SGHTA and CDR2 FQGNSA. The CDR3 is 14 amino acids. CDR3 nucleotides: TGTGCCAGCAGCACGGACAGGGTGGGGGAAAAACTGTTTTTT. Protein sequence: CASSTDRVGEKLFF.

This clone was detected only a few times. V gene TRBV2 combines with J gene TRBJ1-2; D is perhaps TRBD1 (6 bases). Germline loops: CDR1 SNHLY, CDR2 FYNNEI. The CDR3 runs 13 residues. V lost 4 bases, J lost 8 bases, and 14 bases lay in between. CDR3 DNA: TGTGCCAGCAGTGGGACAGAAGGTTCGGGCTACACCTTC. This codes for CASSGTEGSGYTF.

V and J are TRBV27 and TRBJ1-5, with D hard to call. Per germline, CDR1 MNHEY and CDR2 SMNVEV (reference sequence). Trimming removed 3 bases from V and 3 bases from J, with 15 bases in between. The length of the CDR3 is 16 residues. CDR3 DNA: TGTGCCAGCAGTTTGAGGGCAGGCCTTTACAATCAGCCCCAGCATTTT. Its protein product is CASSLRAGLYNQPQHF.

The V gene is TRBV6-5, the J gene TRBJ1-2; D possibly corresponds to TRBD1 (6 bases). The CDR3 is 14 residues long. Germline values: CDR1 MNHEY, CDR2 SVGAGI. V lost 2 bases to trimming and J lost 6 bases, with 13 bases between them. CDR3 loop: CASSYESRGNGYTF. In DNA form, the CDR3 reads TGTGCCAGCAGTTACGAGTCGAGGGGGAATGGCTACACCTTC.

The chain uses TRBV4-1 and TRBJ2-2; D not resolved. This CDR3 spans 15 amino acids. Deletions cut 1 base from V and 2 bases from J, with 8 bases between. Germline loops: CDR1 MGHRA, CDR2 YSYEKL. The DNA for the CDR3 is TGCGCCAGCAGCCAAGGTCTCCTAAACACCGGGGAGCTGTTTTTT. This translates into CASSQGLLNTGELFF.

V and J are TRBV18 and TRBJ2-1, with 11 bases that match TRBD2. The CDR3 runs 17 residues. After removal of 3 bases from V and 4 bases from J, the junction contained 8 bases not matched to a gene. CDR1 and CDR2 from the germline V gene are KGHSH and LQKENI. The CDR3 sequence: CASSPLSSGGRYNEQFF. CDR3 in DNA: TGTGCCAGCTCACCCTTATCTAGCGGGGGGCGATACAATGAGCAGTTCTTC.

Of note for this clone: Other DNA sequences in this specimen translate into the identical CDR3. In DNA, the CDR3 is TGTGCCAGTAGTGTTGGACAGAACTATGGCTACACCTTC. Translation: CASSVGQNYGYTF. The chain couples TRBV19 to TRBJ1-2; weak D call: TRBD1 (6 bases). The CDR3 has 13 amino acids. In germline, CDR1 is LNHDA, CDR2 SQIVND (reference sequence). Trimming pared 5 bases from V and 2 bases from J, leaving 9 bases between.

This chain uses TRBV19 with TRBJ1-2, with unresolved D. The CDR3 sequence is 16 residues long. The V gene's germline CDR1 is LNHDA and CDR2 SQIVND (reference sequence). The V gene lost 3 bases and the J gene lost 6 bases, with 20 bases spanning the gap. CDR3 DNA: TGTGCCAGTAGTATCCCCGCCGCACAATATCGGGATGGCTACACCTTC. Its protein is CASSIPAAQYRDGYTF. Full variable domain (remainder filled in from reference TRBV19 and TRBJ1-2): DGGITQSPKYLFRKEGQNVTLSCEQNLNHDAMYWYRQDPGQGLRLIYYSQIVNDFQKGDIAEGYSVSREKKESFPLTVTSAQKNPTAFYLCASSIPAAQYRDGYTFGSGTRLTVV.

V and J are TRBV6-5 and TRBJ1-1; tentatively, D is TRBD1 (5 bases). Trimming cost V 6 bases and J 5 bases, with 7 bases left between them. The CDR3 consists of 11 residues. Germline assignment: CDR1 MNHEY and CDR2 SVGAGI. CDR3 bases: TGTGCCAGCAGGCGACAGACTGAAGCTTTCTTT. It is translated as CASRRQTEAFF.

J is TRBJ2-1 and V is TRBV4-2; TRBD1 aligns across 7 bases. The CDR3 covers 15 residues. The V gene's germline CDR1 is LGHNA and CDR2 YNFKEQ. V shed 2 bases and J 7 bases; nucleotides not matched to a gene: 8. The CDR3 DNA follows: TGTGCCAGCAGCCAACGGGACAGTTTTGGGAATGAGCAGTTCTTC. It yields the protein CASSQRDSFGNEQFF.

The V and J genes are TRBV5-4 and TRBJ1-2; D remains unclear. The V end lost 2 bases, the J end lost 4 bases, and 15 bases lay between the germline ends. The CDR3 has 15 residues. In germline, CDR1 is SGHNT, CDR2 YYREEE (reference sequence). The CDR3 sequence is CASSLGSGPLYGYTF. The CDR3 bases are TGTGCCAGCAGCTTAGGCTCAGGCCCACTCTATGGCTACACCTTC.

The chain carries TRBV27 and TRBJ2-7, with D possibly matching TRBD1 (6 bases). The V end lost 8 bases, the J end lost 4 bases, and 6 bases lay between the germline ends. This CDR3 spans 10 amino acids. Germline V gene data show CDR1 as MNHEY and CDR2 as SMNVEV (reference sequence). CDR3 sequence (DNA): TGTGCCAGCGGACAGTACGAGCAGTACTTC. Protein product: CASGQYEQYF.

V is TRBV19 and J is TRBJ1-1; a possible D gene is TRBD1 (6 bases). Per germline, CDR1 LNHDA and CDR2 SQIVND (reference sequence). V was trimmed by 4 bases and J by 0 bases, leaving 9 bases between them. The CDR3 length is 14 residues. The chain's CDR3 is CASSTGTLNTEAFF. CDR3 nucleotide sequence: TGTGCCAGTAGTACAGGGACATTGAACACTGAAGCTTTCTTT.

The chain carries TRBV3-1 (or the pseudogene TRBV3-2) and TRBJ1-1, with D unclear. The CDR3 is 15 amino acids. The V end lost 1 base, the J end lost 5 bases, and 14 bases lay between the germline ends. Germline V CDR1 and CDR2: LGHDT, YNNKEL (reference sequence). In DNA form, the CDR3 reads TGTGCCAGCAGCCAAGTGGGCGGGAGAGGGACTGAAGCTTTCTTT. Protein: CASSQVGGRGTEAFF.